Below, 3 T cell receptor beta chains from the same sample are listed, as sequenced in a study of cytomegalovirus exposure and HLA in healthy donors. The study ran its PCR with 60 Vbeta and 13 Jbeta primers. TCRdb's copy holds only in-frame clones and misses some; the assay was immunoSEQ multiplex PCR. The table shows some 110,000 clones, with 82% occurring only once. The sample consisted of PBMCs. These receptors were taken from a man aged 50 to 60 in good health and CMV-seronegative.

J is TRBJ1-1 and V is TRBV6-1, with D possibly matching TRBD1 (6 bases). CDR3 length equals 14 residues. V lost 3 bases, J lost 11 bases, and 19 bases lay in between. The germline CDR1 and CDR2 sequences are MNHNS and SASEGT. CDR3 bases: TGTGCCAGCAGTGATGGGGGGGCGTCCCTCCCCGCTTTCTTT. As protein: CASSDGGASLPAFF.

The chain links TRBV19 to TRBJ1-1; 8 bases agree with TRBD1. V shed 4 bases, J shed 9 bases, and the junction held 10 bases outside the gene matches. In germline, CDR1 is LNHDA, CDR2 SQIVND (reference sequence). This CDR3 comprises 14 residues. The CDR3 sequence is CASSTDRATSKAFF. The CDR3 DNA follows: TGTGCCAGTAGTACGGACAGGGCAACATCTAAAGCTTTCTTT.

This sequence joins TRBV18 and TRBJ1-2, with D uncertain. V was trimmed by 2 bases and J by 6 bases, leaving 13 bases between them. CDR1 is KGHSH and CDR2 is LQKENI in the germline V gene. The CDR3 is 14 residues long. Here the CDR3 DNA reads TGTGCCAGCTCACCAACGGAGGGATTTGATGGCTACACCTTC. Its translation: CASSPTEGFDGYTF. Full variable domain (rest looked up from reference TRBV18 and TRBJ1-2): NAGVMQNPRHLVRRRGQEARLRCSPMKGHSHVYWYRQLPEEGLKFMVYLQKENIIDESGMPKERFSAEFPKEGPSILRIQQVVRGDSAAYFCASSPTEGFDGYTFGSGTRLTVV.